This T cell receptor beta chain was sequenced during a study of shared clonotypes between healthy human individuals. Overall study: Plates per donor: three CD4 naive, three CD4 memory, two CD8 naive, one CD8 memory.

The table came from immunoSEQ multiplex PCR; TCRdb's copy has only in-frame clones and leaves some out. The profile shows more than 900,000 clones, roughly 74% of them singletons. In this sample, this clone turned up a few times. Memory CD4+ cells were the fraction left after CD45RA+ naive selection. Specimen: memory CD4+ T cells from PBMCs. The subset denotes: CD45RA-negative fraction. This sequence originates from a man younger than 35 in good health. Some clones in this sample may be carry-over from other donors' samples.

The CDR3 is CASSSNPDRPSNQPQHF. The CDR3 DNA is TGTGCCAGCAGCTCCAACCCCGACAGGCCGTCTAATCAGCCCCAGCATTTT. V gene TRBV11-3 combines with J gene TRBJ1-5; a weak D match, TRBD1 (6 bases). V was shortened by 4 bases and J by 4 bases, with 20 bases between the two germline ends. The CDR3 runs 17 residues. The germline CDR1 and CDR2 sequences are SGHNT and YENEEA.